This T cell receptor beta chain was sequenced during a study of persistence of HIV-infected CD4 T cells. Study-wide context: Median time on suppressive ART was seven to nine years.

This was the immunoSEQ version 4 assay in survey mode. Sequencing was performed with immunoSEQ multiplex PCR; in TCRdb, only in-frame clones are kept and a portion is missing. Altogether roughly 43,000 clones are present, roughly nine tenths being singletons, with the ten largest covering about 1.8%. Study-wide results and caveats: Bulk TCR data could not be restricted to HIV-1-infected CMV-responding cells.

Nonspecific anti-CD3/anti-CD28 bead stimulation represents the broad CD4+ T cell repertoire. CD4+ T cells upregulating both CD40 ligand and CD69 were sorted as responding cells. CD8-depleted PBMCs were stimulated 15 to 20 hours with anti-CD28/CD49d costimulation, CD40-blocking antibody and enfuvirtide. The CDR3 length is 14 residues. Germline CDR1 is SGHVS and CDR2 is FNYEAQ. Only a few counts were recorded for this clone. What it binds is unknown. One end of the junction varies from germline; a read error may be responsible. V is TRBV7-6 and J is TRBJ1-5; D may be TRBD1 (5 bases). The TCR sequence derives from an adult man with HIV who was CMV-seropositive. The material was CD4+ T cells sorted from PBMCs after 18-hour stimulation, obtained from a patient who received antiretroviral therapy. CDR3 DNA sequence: TGTGCCAGCAGCTGGGGGACTAGCGATCAGCCCCAGCATTTT. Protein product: CASSWGTSDQPQHF.